This TCR beta chain is drawn from a study of blood T cell repertoires in COVID-19. TCRdb's table, derived via immunoSEQ multiplex PCR, lists solely in-frame clones and lacks some. The table has some 200,000 clones, 60% to 80% seen once; the top ten hold around 16%. With 4 bases clipped from V and 5 bases from J, the junction kept 5 bases outside the gene matches. Looked up from germline, CDR1 is SGHRS and CDR2 is YFSETQ. The CDR3 spans 14 residues. This clonotype was obtained from a woman in her fifties or sixties who had recovered from COVID-19. Sequences were obtained from PBMCs or T cells enriched from blood (not recorded which). The rearrangement uses TRBV5-1 and TRBJ1-1; TRBD1 matches at 10 bases. CDR3 DNA sequence: TGCGCCAGCAGCCGACAGGGGGCGAGTACTGAAGCTTTCTTT. It yields the protein CASSRQGASTEAFF.